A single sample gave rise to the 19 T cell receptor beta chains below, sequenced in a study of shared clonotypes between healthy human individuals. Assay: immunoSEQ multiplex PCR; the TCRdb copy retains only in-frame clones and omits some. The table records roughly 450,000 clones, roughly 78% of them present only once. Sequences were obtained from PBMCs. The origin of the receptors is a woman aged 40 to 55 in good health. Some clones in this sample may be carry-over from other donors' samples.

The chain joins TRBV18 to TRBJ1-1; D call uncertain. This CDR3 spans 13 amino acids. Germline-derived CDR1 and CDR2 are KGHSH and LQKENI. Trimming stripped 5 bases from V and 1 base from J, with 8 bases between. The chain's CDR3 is CASSKEENTEAFF. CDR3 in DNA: TGTGCCAGCTCAAAAGAGGAGAACACTGAAGCTTTCTTT.

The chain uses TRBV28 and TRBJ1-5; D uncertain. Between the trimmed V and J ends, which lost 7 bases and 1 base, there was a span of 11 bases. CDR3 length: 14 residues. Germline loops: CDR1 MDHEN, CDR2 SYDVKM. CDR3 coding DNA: TGTGCCAGCACCGAAAACCGGAGCAATCAGCCCCAGCATTTT. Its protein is CASTENRSNQPQHF.

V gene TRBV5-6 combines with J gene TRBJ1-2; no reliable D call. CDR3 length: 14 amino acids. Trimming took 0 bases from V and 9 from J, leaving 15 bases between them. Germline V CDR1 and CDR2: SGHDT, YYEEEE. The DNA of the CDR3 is TGTGCCAGCAGCTTGGCCTTCGAGGAGCTCCGCTACACCTTC. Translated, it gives CASSLAFEELRYTF.

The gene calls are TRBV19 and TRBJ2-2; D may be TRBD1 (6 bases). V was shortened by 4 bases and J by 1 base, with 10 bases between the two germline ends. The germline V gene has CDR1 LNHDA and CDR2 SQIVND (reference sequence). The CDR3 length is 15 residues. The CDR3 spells CASSTQGQNTGELFF. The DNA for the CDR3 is TGTGCCAGTAGTACCCAGGGACAGAACACCGGGGAGCTGTTTTTT. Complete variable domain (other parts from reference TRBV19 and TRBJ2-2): DGGITQSPKYLFRKEGQNVTLSCEQNLNHDAMYWYRQDPGQGLRLIYYSQIVNDFQKGDIAEGYSVSREKKESFPLTVTSAQKNPTAFYLCASSTQGQNTGELFFGEGSRLTVL.

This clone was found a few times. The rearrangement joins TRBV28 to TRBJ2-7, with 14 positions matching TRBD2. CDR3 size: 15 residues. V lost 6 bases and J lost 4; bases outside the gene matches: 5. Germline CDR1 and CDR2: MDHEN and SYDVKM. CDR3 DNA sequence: TGTGCCAGCAGGCGAGGGACTAGCGGGAGTTACGAGCAGTACTTC. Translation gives CASRRGTSGSYEQYF.

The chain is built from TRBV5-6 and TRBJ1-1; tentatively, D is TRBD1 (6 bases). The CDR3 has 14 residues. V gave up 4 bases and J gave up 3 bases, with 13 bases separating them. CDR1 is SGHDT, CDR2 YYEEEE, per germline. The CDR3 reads CASSPPAGDTEAFF. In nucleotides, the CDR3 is TGTGCCAGCAGCCCCCCGGCAGGGGACACTGAAGCTTTCTTT.

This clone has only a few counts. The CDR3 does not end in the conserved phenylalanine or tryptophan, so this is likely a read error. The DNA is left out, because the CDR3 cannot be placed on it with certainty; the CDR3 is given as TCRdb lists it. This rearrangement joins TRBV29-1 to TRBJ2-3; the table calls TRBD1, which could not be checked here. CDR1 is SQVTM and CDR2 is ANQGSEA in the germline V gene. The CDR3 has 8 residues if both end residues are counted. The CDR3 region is CSVDGGLL.

The chain's CDR3 is CASSFPLTGASGYTF. Here the CDR3 DNA reads TGTGCCAGCAGTTTCCCACTGACAGGGGCTAGTGGCTACACCTTC. The chain employs TRBV28 and TRBJ1-2, with 8 bases matching TRBD1. V lost 3 bases and J lost 7; bases outside the gene matches: 10. The CDR3 length is 15 residues. Germline-derived CDR1 and CDR2 are MDHEN and SYDVKM.

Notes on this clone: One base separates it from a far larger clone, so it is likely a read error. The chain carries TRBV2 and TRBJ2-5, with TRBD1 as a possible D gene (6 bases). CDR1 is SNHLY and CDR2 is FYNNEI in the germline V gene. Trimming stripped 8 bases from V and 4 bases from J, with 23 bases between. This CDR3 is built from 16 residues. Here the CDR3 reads CASPANTGMNGETQYF. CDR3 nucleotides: TGTGCCAGCCCTGCCAATACAGGGATGAACGGAGAGACCCAGTACTTC.

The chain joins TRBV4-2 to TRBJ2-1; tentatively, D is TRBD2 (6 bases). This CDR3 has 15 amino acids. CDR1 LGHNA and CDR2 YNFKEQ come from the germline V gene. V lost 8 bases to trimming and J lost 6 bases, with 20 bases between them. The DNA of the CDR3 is TGTGCCAGCCAGTGGGGAGGTGGAGTGGGCAATGAGCAGTTCTTC. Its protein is CASQWGGGVGNEQFF.

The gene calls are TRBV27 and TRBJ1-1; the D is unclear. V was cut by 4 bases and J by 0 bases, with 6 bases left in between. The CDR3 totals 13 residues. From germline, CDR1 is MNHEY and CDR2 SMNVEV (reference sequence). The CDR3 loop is CASSSNMNTEAFF. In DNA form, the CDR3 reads TGTGCCAGCAGTTCAAATATGAACACTGAAGCTTTCTTT.

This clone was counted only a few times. CDR3 loop: CASRPTSADTQYF. CDR3 DNA: TGCGCCAGCAGACCCACCTCGGCAGATACGCAGTATTTT. The chain couples TRBV5-1 to TRBJ2-3; D not resolved. CDR1 is SGHRS, CDR2 YFSETQ, per germline. The CDR3 contains 13 residues. V lost 5 bases and J lost 4, with 11 bases in between. Full variable domain (missing parts from reference TRBV5-1 and TRBJ2-3): KAGVTQTPRYLIKTRGQQVTLSCSPISGHRSVSWYQQTPGQGLQFLFEYFSETQRNKGNFPGRFSGRQFSNSRSEMNVSTLELGDSALYLCASRPTSADTQYFGPGTRLTVL.

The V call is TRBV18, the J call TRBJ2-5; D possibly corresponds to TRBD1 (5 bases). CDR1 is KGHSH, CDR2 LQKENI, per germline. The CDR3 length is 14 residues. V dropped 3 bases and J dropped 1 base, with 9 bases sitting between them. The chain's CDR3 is CASSPDSSQETQYF. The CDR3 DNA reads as TGTGCCAGCTCACCTGACAGTTCCCAAGAGACCCAGTACTTC. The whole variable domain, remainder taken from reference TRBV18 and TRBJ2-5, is NAGVMQNPRHLVRRRGQEARLRCSPMKGHSHVYWYRQLPEEGLKFMVYLQKENIIDESGMPKERFSAEFPKEGPSILRIQQVVRGDSAAYFCASSPDSSQETQYFGPGTRLLVL.

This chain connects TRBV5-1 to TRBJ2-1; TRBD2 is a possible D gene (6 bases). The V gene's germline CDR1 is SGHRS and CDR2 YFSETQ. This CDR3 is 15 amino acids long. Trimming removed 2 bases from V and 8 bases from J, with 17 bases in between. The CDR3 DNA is TGCGCCAGCAGCTTTAGTCCCGGGACTGAGGATGAGCAGTTCTTC. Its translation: CASSFSPGTEDEQFF.

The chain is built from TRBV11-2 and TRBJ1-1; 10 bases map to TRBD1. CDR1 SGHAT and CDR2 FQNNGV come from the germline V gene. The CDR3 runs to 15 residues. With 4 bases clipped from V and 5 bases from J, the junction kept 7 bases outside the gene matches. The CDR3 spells CASSSGTGVRTEAFF. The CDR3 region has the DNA TGTGCCAGCAGCTCCGGGACAGGGGTGAGAACTGAAGCTTTCTTT.

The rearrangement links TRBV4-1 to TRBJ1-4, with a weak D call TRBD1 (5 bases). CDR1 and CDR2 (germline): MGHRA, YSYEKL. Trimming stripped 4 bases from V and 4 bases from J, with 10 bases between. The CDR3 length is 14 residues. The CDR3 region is CASSPDSYNEKLFF. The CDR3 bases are TGCGCCAGCAGCCCAGACAGTTATAATGAAAAACTGTTTTTT.

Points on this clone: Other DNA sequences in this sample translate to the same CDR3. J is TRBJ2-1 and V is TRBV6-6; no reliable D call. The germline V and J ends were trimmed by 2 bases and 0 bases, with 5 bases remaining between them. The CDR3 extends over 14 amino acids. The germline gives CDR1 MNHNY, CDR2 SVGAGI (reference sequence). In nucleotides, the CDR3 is TGTGCCAGCAGTTACGGGGACTCCTACAATGAGCAGTTCTTC. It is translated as CASSYGDSYNEQFF.

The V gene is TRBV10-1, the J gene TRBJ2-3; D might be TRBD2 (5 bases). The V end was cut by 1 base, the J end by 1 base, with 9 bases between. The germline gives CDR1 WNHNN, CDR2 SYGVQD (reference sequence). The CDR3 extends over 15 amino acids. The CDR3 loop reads CASSEYEAGTDTQYF. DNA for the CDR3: TGCGCCAGCAGTGAGTACGAAGCGGGCACAGATACGCAGTATTTT.

The CDR3 here is CASSLDWDRPQHF. The CDR3, as DNA: TGTGCCAGCAGCTTAGATTGGGATCGGCCCCAGCATTTT. V gene TRBV7-9 combines with J gene TRBJ1-5; D call uncertain. The CDR3 has 13 residues. Trimming pared 1 base from V and 9 bases from J, leaving 10 bases between. In germline, CDR1 is SEHNR, CDR2 FQNEAQ (reference sequence).